This T cell receptor (beta chain) was captured by sequencing in a study of Graves' ophthalmopathy and Graves' hyperthyroidism. As for the study in general: Peripheral blood was gathered at the point of initial diagnosis, before any treatment started.

This clonotype was found many times. The antigen remains unidentified. The study amplified TCR beta CDR3 regions using RNA transcripts. An initial RT-PCR round employing HTBI primers preceded a second-round multiplex PCR. TCRdb reprocessed the multiplex PCR reads with MiXCR, giving one entry per CDR3 protein. The sample includes 150,000 to 200,000 distinct CDR3 sequences, over 35% seen only once; the top ten take around 5.5%. Points from the study as a whole: Ophthalmopathy could be told apart from stable hyperthyroidism by a 13-signature model (about 90% sensitivity, about 80% specificity).

This CDR3 has 12 amino acids. V was clipped by 3 bases and J by 4 bases, with 9 bases between them. CDR1 is GTSNPN, CDR2 SVGIG, per germline (reference sequence). The chain has TRBV30 and TRBJ1-2, with D unresolved. The clonotype comes from a woman aged 40 to 50 with Graves' ophthalmopathy. The sample consisted of peripheral blood. CDR3 sequence: CAWSRTVYGYTF. The CDR3 coding sequence is TGTGCCTGGAGCCGGACGGTCTATGGCTACACCTTC.